This record covers a single T cell receptor (beta chain). The data originate from a study of blood T cells in healthy people across ages. The CDR3 loop spans 18 amino acids. The germline V gene encodes CDR1 SEHNR and CDR2 FQNEAQ (reference sequence). V was pared by 1 base and J by 0 bases, with 5 bases of the junction left unmatched. It was with a sample-barcoded 5' primer and a J-beta primer mix that a second PCR of about 6 to 12 cycles was run. Every sample gave at least 2.5 million paired-end reads containing CDR3. Using its own MiXCR run on the 5' RACE reads, TCRdb lists one record per CDR3 protein. Of some 1.4 million distinct CDR3 sequences in the sample, about 43% are singletons; the top ten hold 7.9%. The sample providers were healthy Caucasian people from Russia, aged about 6 to 95.

Sequences were obtained from blood. The V and J genes are TRBV7-9 and TRBJ2-3; 12 positions match TRBD2. The clonotype was recovered from a woman aged 18-35 years in good health. CDR3 DNA: TGTGCCAGCAGCTTAGGACTAGCGGGAGTAGGAAGCACAGATACGCAGTATTTT. The encoded protein is CASSLGLAGVGSTDTQYF.